This TCR beta chain was obtained from a study of blood T cell repertoires in COVID-19. Study as a whole: Acute-phase and convalescent COVID-19 samples originated in the United States, Italy and Spain. T cells, B-cell-depleted T cells, or PBMCs provided the cDNA or gDNA that served as material.

This clone has more than one count but fewer than ten. V lost 5 bases to trimming and J lost 8 bases, with 12 bases between them. The CDR3 has 11 amino acids. Germline V CDR1 and CDR2: DFQATT, SNEGSKA (reference sequence). In the authors' workflow: By means of reference gene primer amplification, nucleated cell counts were estimated. Measured with immunoSEQ multiplex PCR; TCRdb has only the in-frame clones, and not every one. For V, J and clone size, that table is used; D and trimming come from the DNA. The sample records about 200,000 clones, roughly nine tenths being singletons. The chain couples TRBV20-1 to TRBJ1-2; D is ambiguous. Sequenced sample: peripheral blood. This receptor was taken from a woman in her 50s with acute or convalescent COVID-19. Here the CDR3 DNA reads TGCAGTGCTCTCCGGGGAGGAGGCTACACCTTC. Translation gives CSALRGGGYTF.